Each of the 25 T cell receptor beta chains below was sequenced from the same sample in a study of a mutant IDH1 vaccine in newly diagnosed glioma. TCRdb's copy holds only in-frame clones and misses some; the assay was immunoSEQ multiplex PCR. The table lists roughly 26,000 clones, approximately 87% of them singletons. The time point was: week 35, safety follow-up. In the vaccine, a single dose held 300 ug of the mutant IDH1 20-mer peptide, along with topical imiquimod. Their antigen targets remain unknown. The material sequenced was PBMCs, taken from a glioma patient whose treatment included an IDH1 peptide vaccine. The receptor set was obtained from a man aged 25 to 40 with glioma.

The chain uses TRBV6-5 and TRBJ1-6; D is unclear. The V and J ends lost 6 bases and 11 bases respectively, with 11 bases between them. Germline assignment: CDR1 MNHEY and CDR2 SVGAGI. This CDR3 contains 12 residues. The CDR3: CASRGGNPPLHF. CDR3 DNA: TGTGCCAGCAGAGGCGGGAATCCACCCCTCCACTTT.

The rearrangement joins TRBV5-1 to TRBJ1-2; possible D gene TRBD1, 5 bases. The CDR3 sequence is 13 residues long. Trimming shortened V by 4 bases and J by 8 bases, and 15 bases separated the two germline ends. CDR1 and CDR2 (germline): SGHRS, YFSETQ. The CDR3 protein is CASSPVGTGGYTF. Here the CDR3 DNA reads TGCGCCAGCAGCCCGGTCGGGACGGGAGGCTACACCTTC. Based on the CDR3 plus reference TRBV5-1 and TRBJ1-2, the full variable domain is KAGVTQTPRYLIKTRGQQVTLSCSPISGHRSVSWYQQTPGQGLQFLFEYFSETQRNKGNFPGRFSGRQFSNSRSEMNVSTLELGDSALYLCASSPVGTGGYTFGSGTRLTVV.

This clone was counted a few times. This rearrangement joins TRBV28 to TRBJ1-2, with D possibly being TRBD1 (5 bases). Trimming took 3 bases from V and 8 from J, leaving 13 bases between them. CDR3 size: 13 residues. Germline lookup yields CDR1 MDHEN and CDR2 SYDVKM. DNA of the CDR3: TGTGCCAGCAGTTTTGGCAGGGTCGGGGGCTACACCTTC. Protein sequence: CASSFGRVGGYTF.

CDR3 DNA sequence: TGTGCCAGCAGACTGACGACAGGGGCCTCGAACACTGAAGCTTTCTTT. Protein sequence: CASRLTTGASNTEAFF. The rearrangement links TRBV28 to TRBJ1-1; TRBD1 agrees at 8 bases. The CDR3 is 16 residues long. V lost 6 bases, J lost 1 base, and 10 bases stayed unmatched. Germline values: CDR1 MDHEN, CDR2 SYDVKM.

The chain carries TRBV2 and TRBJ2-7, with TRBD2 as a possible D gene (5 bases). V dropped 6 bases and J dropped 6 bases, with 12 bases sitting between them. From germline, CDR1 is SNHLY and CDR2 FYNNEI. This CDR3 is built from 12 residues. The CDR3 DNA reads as TGTGCCAGCAGGGGCTCCCGGGGCGAGCAGTACTTC. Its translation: CASRGSRGEQYF.

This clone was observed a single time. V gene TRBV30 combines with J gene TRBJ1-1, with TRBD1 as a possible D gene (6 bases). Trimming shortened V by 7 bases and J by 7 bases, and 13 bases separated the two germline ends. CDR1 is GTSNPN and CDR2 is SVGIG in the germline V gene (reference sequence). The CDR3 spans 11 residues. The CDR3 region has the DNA TGTGCCTCTTACACAGGGATTGAAGCTTTCTTT. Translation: CASYTGIEAFF.

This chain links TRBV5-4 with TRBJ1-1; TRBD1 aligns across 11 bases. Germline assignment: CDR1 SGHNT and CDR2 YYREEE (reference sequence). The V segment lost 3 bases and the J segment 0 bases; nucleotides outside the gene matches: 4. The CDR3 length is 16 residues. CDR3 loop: CASSSGTGGMNTEAFF. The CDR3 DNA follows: TGTGCCAGCAGCTCCGGGACAGGGGGAATGAACACTGAAGCTTTCTTT. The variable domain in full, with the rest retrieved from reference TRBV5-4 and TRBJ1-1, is ETGVTQSPTHLIKTRGQQVTLRCSSQSGHNTVSWYQQALGQGPQFIFQYYREEENGRGNFPPRFSGLQFPNYSSELNVNALELDDSALYLCASSSGTGGMNTEAFFGQGTRLTVV.

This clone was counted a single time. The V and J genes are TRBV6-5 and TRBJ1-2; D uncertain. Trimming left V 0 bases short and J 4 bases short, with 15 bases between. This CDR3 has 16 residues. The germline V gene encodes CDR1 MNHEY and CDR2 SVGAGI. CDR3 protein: CASSYSPTQTSYGYTF. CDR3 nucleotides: TGTGCCAGCAGTTACTCGCCGACCCAGACCAGCTATGGCTACACCTTC.

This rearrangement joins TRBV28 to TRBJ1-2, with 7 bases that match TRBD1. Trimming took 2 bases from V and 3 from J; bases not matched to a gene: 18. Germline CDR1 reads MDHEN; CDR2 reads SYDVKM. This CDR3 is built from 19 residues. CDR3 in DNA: TGTGCCAGCAGTTTACTTCCGTCCTCAATCCGGGACAGACACTATGGCTACACCTTC. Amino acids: CASSLLPSSIRDRHYGYTF.

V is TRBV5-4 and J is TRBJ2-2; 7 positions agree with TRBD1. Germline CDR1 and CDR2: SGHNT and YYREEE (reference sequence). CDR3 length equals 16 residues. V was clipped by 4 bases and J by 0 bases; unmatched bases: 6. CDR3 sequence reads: CASSTRQGSNTGELFF. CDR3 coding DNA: TGTGCCAGCAGCACCCGACAGGGATCGAACACCGGGGAGCTGTTTTTT.

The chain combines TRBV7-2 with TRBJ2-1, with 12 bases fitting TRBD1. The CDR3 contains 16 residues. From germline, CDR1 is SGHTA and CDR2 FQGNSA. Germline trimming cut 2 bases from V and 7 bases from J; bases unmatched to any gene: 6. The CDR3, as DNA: TGTGCCAGCAGCTTAATTGGGACAGGGGGCTTTAATGAGCAGTTCTTC. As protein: CASSLIGTGGFNEQFF.

CDR3 nucleotide sequence: TGCAGCGTTGAAGTTGGGGGAAACACTGAAGCTTTCTTT. Its translation is CSVEVGGNTEAFF. The J gene is TRBJ1-1, the V gene TRBV29-1, with D possibly being TRBD1 (5 bases). Germline V gene sequence: CDR1 SQVTM, CDR2 ANQGSEA. CDR3 size: 13 residues. With 1 base removed from V and 2 bases from J, the gap between germline ends came to 8 bases.

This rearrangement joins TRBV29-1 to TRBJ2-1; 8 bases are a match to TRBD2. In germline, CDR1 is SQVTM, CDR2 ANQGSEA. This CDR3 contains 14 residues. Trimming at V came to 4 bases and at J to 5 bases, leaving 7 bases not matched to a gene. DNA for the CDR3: TGCAGCGTTGTATTAGCGGGACTTGACAATGAGCAGTTCTTC. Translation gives CSVVLAGLDNEQFF.

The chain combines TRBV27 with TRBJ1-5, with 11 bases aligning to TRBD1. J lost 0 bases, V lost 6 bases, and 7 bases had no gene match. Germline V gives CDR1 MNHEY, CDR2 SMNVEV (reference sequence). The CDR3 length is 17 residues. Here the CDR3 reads CASRPGQGAYSNQPQHF. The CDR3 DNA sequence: TGTGCCAGCAGACCTGGACAGGGGGCGTATAGCAATCAGCCCCAGCATTTT.

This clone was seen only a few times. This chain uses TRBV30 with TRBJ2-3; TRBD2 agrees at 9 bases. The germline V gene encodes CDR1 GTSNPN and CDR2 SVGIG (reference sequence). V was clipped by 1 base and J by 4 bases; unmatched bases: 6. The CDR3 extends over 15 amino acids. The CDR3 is CAWSARGGRADTQYF. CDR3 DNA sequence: TGTGCCTGGAGTGCGCGGGGGGGCCGGGCAGATACGCAGTATTTT.

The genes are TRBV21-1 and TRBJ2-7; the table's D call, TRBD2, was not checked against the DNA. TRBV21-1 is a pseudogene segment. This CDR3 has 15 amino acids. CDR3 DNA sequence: TGTGCCAGCAGCAAAAAAACCACCTGGGGACTCGAGCAGTACTTC. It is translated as CASSKKTTWGLEQYF.

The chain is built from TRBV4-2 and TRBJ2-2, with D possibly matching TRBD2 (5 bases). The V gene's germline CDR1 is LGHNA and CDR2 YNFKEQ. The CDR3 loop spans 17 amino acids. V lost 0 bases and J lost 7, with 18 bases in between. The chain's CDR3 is CASSQDETRELGGELFF. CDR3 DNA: TGTGCCAGCAGCCAAGATGAGACGAGGGAGCTGGGCGGGGAGCTGTTTTTT.

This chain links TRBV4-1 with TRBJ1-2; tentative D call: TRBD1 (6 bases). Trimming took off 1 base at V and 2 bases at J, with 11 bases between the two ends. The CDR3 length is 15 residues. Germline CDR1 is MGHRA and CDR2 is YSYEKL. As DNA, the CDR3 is TGCGCCAGCAGCCAAGCGACAGGAGCAAACTATGGCTACACCTTC. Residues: CASSQATGANYGYTF.

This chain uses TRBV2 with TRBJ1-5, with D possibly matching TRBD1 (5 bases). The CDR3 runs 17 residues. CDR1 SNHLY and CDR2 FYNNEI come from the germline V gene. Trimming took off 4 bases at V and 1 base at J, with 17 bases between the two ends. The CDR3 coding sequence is TGTGCCAGCAGTGGTCCGGCGGGGGTTCAGAGCAATCAGCCCCAGCATTTT. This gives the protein CASSGPAGVQSNQPQHF. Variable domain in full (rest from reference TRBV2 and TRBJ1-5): EPEVTQTPSHQVTQMGQEVILRCVPISNHLYFYWYRQILGQKVEFLVSFYNNEISEKSEIFDDQFSVERPDGSNFTLKIRSTKLEDSAMYFCASSGPAGVQSNQPQHFGDGTRLSIL.

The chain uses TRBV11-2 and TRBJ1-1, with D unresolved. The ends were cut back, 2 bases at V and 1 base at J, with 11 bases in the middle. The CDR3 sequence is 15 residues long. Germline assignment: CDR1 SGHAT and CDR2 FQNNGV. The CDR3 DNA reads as TGTGCCAGCAGCTTAAATCGGGGTCGGAACACTGAAGCTTTCTTT. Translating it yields CASSLNRGRNTEAFF.

CDR3: CASSLAGGEDTDTQYF. Written as DNA, the CDR3 is TGTGCCAGCAGCTTGGCGGGGGGAGAGGACACAGATACGCAGTATTTT. The chain employs TRBV5-4 and TRBJ2-3; 7 nucleotides agree with TRBD2. This CDR3 region has 16 residues. Losses at the gene ends were 0 bases for V and 2 bases for J; bases not matched to a gene: 6. CDR1 and CDR2 from the germline V gene are SGHNT and YYREEE (reference sequence).

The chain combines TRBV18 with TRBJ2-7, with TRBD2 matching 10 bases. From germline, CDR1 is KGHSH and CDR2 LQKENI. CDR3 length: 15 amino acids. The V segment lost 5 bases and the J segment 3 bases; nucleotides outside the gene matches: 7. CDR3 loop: CASSNTGTSDYEQYF. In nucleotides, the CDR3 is TGTGCCAGCTCAAATACCGGGACTAGCGACTACGAGCAGTACTTC.

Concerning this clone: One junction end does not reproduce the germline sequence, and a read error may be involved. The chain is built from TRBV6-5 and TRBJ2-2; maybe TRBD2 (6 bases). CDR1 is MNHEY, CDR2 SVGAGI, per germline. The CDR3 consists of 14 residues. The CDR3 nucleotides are TGTGCCAGCATTTACAGGAGGGGCACCGGGGAGCTGTTTTTT. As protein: CASIYRRGTGELFF.

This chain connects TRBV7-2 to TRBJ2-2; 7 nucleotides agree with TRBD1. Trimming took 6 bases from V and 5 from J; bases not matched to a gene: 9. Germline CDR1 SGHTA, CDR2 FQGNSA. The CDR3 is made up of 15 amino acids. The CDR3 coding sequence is TGTGCCAGCAGAGAGGAGACAGGGTTGACCGGGGAGCTGTTTTTT. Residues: CASREETGLTGELFF.

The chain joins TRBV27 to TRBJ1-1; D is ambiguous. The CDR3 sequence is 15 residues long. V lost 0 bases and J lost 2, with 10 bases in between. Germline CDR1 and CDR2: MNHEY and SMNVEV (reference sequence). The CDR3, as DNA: TGTGCCAGCAGTTTATCCCTCGGCGGAAACACTGAAGCTTTCTTT. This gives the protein CASSLSLGGNTEAFF.